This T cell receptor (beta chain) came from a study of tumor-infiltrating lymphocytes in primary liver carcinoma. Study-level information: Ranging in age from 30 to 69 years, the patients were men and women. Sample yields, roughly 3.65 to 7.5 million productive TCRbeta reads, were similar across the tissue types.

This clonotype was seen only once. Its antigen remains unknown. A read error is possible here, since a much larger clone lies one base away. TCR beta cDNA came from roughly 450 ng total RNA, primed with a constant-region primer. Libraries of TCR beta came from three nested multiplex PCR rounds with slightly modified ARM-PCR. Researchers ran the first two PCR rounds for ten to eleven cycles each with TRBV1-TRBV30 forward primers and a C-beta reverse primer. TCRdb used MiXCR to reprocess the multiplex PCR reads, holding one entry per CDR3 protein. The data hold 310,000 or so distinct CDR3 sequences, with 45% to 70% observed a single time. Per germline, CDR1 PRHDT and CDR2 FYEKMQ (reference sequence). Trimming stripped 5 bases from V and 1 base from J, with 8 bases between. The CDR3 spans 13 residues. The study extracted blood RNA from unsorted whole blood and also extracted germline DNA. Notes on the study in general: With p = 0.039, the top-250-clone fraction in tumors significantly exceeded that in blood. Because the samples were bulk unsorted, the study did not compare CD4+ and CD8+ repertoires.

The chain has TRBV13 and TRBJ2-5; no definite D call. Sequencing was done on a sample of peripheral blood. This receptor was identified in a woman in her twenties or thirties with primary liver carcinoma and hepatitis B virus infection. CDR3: CASSGRAQETQYF. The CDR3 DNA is TGTGCCAGCAGCGGCCGGGCCCAAGAGACCCAGTACTTC.